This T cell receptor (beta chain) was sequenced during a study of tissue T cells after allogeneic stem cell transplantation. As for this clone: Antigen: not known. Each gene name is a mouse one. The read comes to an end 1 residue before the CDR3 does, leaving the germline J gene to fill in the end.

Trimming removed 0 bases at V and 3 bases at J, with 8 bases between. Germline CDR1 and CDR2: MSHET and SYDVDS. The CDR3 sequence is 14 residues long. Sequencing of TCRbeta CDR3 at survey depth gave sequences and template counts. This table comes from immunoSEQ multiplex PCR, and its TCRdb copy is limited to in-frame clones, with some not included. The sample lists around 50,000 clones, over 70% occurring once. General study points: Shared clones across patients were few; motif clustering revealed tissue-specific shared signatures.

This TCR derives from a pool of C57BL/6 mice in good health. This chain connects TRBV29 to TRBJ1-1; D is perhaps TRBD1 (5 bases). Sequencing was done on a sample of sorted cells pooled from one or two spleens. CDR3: CASSLSRGDTEVFF. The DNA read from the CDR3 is TGTGCTAGCAGTTTATCGAGGGGTGACACAGAAGTCTTC.